This T cell receptor (beta chain) was identified in a study of cytomegalovirus exposure and HLA in healthy donors. The PCR employed 60 Vbeta primers together with 13 Jbeta primers. Profiled with immunoSEQ multiplex PCR; TCRdb holds only in-frame clones, not every one. Found here are some 110,000 clones, 80% to 85% of them singletons; the top ten hold around 1%. This clone came up a few times. The CDR3 length is 16 residues. Per the germline V gene, CDR1 is LGHNA and CDR2 is YSLEER. Trimming took off 0 bases at V and 0 bases at J, with 12 bases between the two ends. The sequenced sample was PBMCs. The receptor was derived from a woman aged 30 to 39 in good health and CMV-seronegative. This chain joins TRBV4-3 and TRBJ2-7; no definite D call. CDR3 DNA: TGCGCCAGCAGCCAAGATTTGGCGGTGAGCTCCTACGAGCAGTACTTC. It specifies CASSQDLAVSSYEQYF.